The T cell receptor beta chain described here comes from a study of blood T cell repertoires in COVID-19. V lost 2 bases and J 1 base, leaving 8 bases between the germline ends. The CDR3 is 14 amino acids. The germline gives CDR1 SEHNR, CDR2 FQNEAQ (reference sequence). Sequencing was performed with immunoSEQ multiplex PCR; in TCRdb, only in-frame clones are kept and a portion is missing. The sample holds about 140,000 clones; about 86% are singletons and the top ten take approximately 8.2%. The clonotype was recovered from an older woman with acute or convalescent COVID-19. This chain links TRBV7-9 with TRBJ2-5; D might be TRBD1 (5 bases). Sequenced input: peripheral blood. The CDR3 reads CASSLRQTQETQYF. The CDR3 region has the DNA TGTGCCAGCAGCTTAAGACAGACCCAAGAGACCCAGTACTTC.